This T cell receptor beta chain was sequenced during a study of technical replicates of blood from a handful of donors. Per the germline V gene, CDR1 is SGHRS and CDR2 is YFSETQ. V lost 3 bases, J lost 3 bases, and 11 bases lay in between. This CDR3 contains 14 residues. Clones were sequenced by immunoSEQ multiplex PCR, and TCRdb holds only the in-frame ones, with some missing. Of approximately 49,000 clones listed, 92% are singletons. The clonotype was recovered from a human donor in good health. Some clones in this sample may be carry-over from other donors' samples. This chain connects TRBV5-1 to TRBJ2-3; D gene uncertain. Sequences were obtained from PBMCs. CDR3 sequence (DNA): TGCGCCAGCAGCTCAAACGCGGAAACAGATACGCAGTATTTT. This codes for CASSSNAETDTQYF. The variable domain in full, with the rest retrieved from reference TRBV5-1 and TRBJ2-3, is KAGVTQTPRYLIKTRGQQVTLSCSPISGHRSVSWYQQTPGQGLQFLFEYFSETQRNKGNFPGRFSGRQFSNSRSEMNVSTLELGDSALYLCASSSNAETDTQYFGPGTRLTVL.